The next 18 T cell receptor beta chains were all read from a single sample in a study of a mutant IDH1 vaccine in newly diagnosed glioma. The antigens of these receptors remain unknown. Profiling relied on immunoSEQ multiplex PCR, and the TCRdb table lists in-frame clones only, not all of them. Among about 66,000 clones listed, around 85% were seen once. Stated time point: week 11, during vaccination. The content of each vaccine dose was 300 ug of mutant IDH1 20-mer peptide, and topical imiquimod accompanied it. The material was PBMCs, obtained from a glioma patient whose treatment included an IDH1 peptide vaccine. These receptors came from a woman between 45 and 60 years old with glioma.

The rearrangement links TRBV27 to TRBJ2-7; no firm D call. CDR1 and CDR2 from the germline V gene are MNHEY and SMNVEV (reference sequence). V dropped 3 bases and J dropped 2 bases, with 8 bases sitting between them. This CDR3 is built from 13 residues. Written as DNA, the CDR3 is TGTGCCAGCAGTTTGAGTATTGCCTACGAGCAGTACTTC. It codes for CASSLSIAYEQYF.

The genes are TRBV27 and TRBJ1-1; weak D call: TRBD1 (5 bases). From germline, CDR1 is MNHEY and CDR2 SMNVEV (reference sequence). CDR3 length: 15 residues. With 6 bases removed from V and 1 base from J, the gap between germline ends came to 15 bases. For the CDR3, the DNA is TGTGCCAGCAGACCAGGGTGGGGCGGGAACACTGAAGCTTTCTTT. The encoded protein is CASRPGWGGNTEAFF.

The chain carries TRBV18 and TRBJ1-6, with 8 bases identical to TRBD1. This CDR3 has 15 amino acids. Trimming at V came to 5 bases and at J to 10 bases, leaving 10 bases not matched to a gene. The germline gives CDR1 KGHSH, CDR2 LQKENI. The CDR3 sequence is CASSTKTGEDSPLHF. CDR3 sequence (DNA): TGTGCCAGCTCAACAAAGACAGGGGAAGACTCACCCCTCCACTTT.

The table lists this clone with a count of one. This chain uses TRBV27 with TRBJ2-7; D not resolved. The CDR3 extends over 15 amino acids. V was cut by 2 bases and J by 5 bases, with 16 bases left in between. CDR1 is MNHEY, CDR2 SMNVEV, per germline (reference sequence). The CDR3 bases are TGTGCCAGCAGTTTAGAGGCCCCGTCAGGAGACGAGCAGTACTTC. Translating it yields CASSLEAPSGDEQYF.

J is TRBJ1-1 and V is TRBV5-1, with a weak D call TRBD1 (5 bases). Per the germline V gene, CDR1 is SGHRS and CDR2 is YFSETQ. The CDR3 extends over 14 amino acids. Between the trimmed V and J ends, which lost 3 bases and 3 bases, there was a span of 12 bases. CDR3 amino acids: CASSSWGGDTEAFF. DNA for the CDR3: TGCGCCAGCAGCTCCTGGGGGGGAGACACTGAAGCTTTCTTT.

The rearrangement links TRBV6-1 to TRBJ1-1; D uncertain. CDR3 length: 13 amino acids. With 7 bases removed from V and 0 bases from J, the gap between germline ends came to 9 bases. Per germline, CDR1 MNHNS and CDR2 SASEGT. The CDR3 sequence: CASIGRVNTEAFF. The CDR3 nucleotides are TGTGCCAGCATCGGAAGGGTGAACACTGAAGCTTTCTTT.

The chain joins TRBV6-6 to TRBJ1-2; D not certain. The germline gives CDR1 MNHNY, CDR2 SVGAGI (reference sequence). With 5 bases removed from V and 1 base from J, the gap between germline ends came to 8 bases. The CDR3 covers 13 residues. This CDR3 is CASSLSDNYGYTF. The DNA for the CDR3 is TGTGCCAGCAGTCTCAGCGATAACTATGGCTACACCTTC.

J is TRBJ2-3 and V is TRBV4-1, with D unclear. The CDR3 loop spans 15 amino acids. Between the trimmed V and J ends, which lost 2 bases and 5 bases, there was a span of 14 bases. CDR1 MGHRA and CDR2 YSYEKL come from the germline V gene. The CDR3 DNA is TGCGCCAGCAGCCAAACCCGAGGCCCCGGAGATACGCAGTATTTT. It codes for CASSQTRGPGDTQYF.

The V gene is TRBV6-1, the J gene TRBJ2-3, with 11 nucleotides matching TRBD2. From germline, CDR1 is MNHNS and CDR2 SASEGT. The CDR3 spans 14 residues. V lost 10 bases and J lost 2; bases outside the gene matches: 5. CDR3 protein: CATLAGGLTDTQYF. CDR3 bases: TGTGCCACCCTAGCGGGGGGCCTCACAGATACGCAGTATTTT.

V and J are TRBV9 and TRBJ1-2; D gene uncertain. The V gene lost 4 bases and the J gene lost 0 bases, with 13 bases spanning the gap. The germline gives CDR1 SGDLS, CDR2 YYNGEE. The CDR3 runs to 15 residues. The CDR3 is CASSPGGLANYGYTF. The CDR3 coding sequence is TGTGCCAGCAGCCCCGGAGGACTAGCTAACTATGGCTACACCTTC.

The rearrangement uses TRBV9 and TRBJ1-3; D gene ambiguous. Looked up from germline, CDR1 is SGDLS and CDR2 is YYNGEE. With 0 bases removed from V and 4 bases from J, the gap between germline ends came to 17 bases. The CDR3 is 17 amino acids. The CDR3 nucleotides read TGTGCCAGCAGCGTAGGAAAGGGCGGCATCTCGGGAAACACCATATATTTT. Its translation is CASSVGKGGISGNTIYF.

The CDR3 coding sequence is TGCGCCAGCAGGACAGGGGGTTACGAGCAGTACTTC. Its translation is CASRTGGYEQYF. The V gene is TRBV10-2, the J gene TRBJ2-7; 9 nucleotides match TRBD1. Germline CDR1 reads WSHSY; CDR2 reads SAAADI. V gave up 6 bases and J gave up 4 bases; unmatched junction bases: 1. The CDR3 has 12 amino acids.

The V call is TRBV7-9, the J call TRBJ1-2, with a weak D call TRBD1 (6 bases). The CDR3 length is 14 residues. Between the trimmed V and J ends, which lost 1 base and 4 bases, there was a span of 10 bases. In germline, CDR1 is SEHNR, CDR2 FQNEAQ (reference sequence). The CDR3 sequence: CASSLVETGYGYTF. In DNA form, the CDR3 reads TGTGCCAGCAGCTTAGTCGAGACAGGCTATGGCTACACCTTC.

This sequence joins TRBV6-5 and TRBJ2-3; 8 positions match TRBD1. The CDR3 is 15 amino acids. Germline CDR1 is MNHEY and CDR2 is SVGAGI. V lost 5 bases and J lost 6; bases outside the gene matches: 10. CDR3 in DNA: TGTGCCAGCAGTCTCCGGACAGGGCCAGGGGATACGCAGTATTTT. It specifies CASSLRTGPGDTQYF.

This clone has just a few counts. This chain joins TRBV6-5 and TRBJ1-2, with D maybe TRBD1 (5 bases). The CDR3 is 14 residues long. Germline CDR1 is MNHEY and CDR2 is SVGAGI. The V and J ends lost 2 bases and 3 bases respectively, with 10 bases between them. CDR3 nucleotides: TGTGCCAGCAGTTACGGGGGGGTTGACTATGGCTACACCTTC. This translates into CASSYGGVDYGYTF.

The chain joins TRBV19 to TRBJ2-1; either TRBD1 or TRBD2 may supply D (6 bases each). Germline loops: CDR1 LNHDA, CDR2 SQIVND (reference sequence). The length of the CDR3 is 15 residues. V lost 3 bases to trimming and J lost 0 bases, with 9 bases between them. The CDR3 DNA reads TGTGCCAGTAGTATGGGGGGCCGCTCCTACAATGAGCAGTTCTTC. It is translated as CASSMGGRSYNEQFF. Drawing the rest from reference TRBV19 and TRBJ2-1, the complete variable domain is DGGITQSPKYLFRKEGQNVTLSCEQNLNHDAMYWYRQDPGQGLRLIYYSQIVNDFQKGDIAEGYSVSREKKESFPLTVTSAQKNPTAFYLCASSMGGRSYNEQFFGPGTRLTVL.

This clone was found once. The rearrangement links TRBV28 to TRBJ2-5; the D is unclear. The CDR3 totals 14 residues. Germline V lookup: CDR1 MDHEN, CDR2 SYDVKM. V was cut by 3 bases and J by 1 base, with 9 bases left in between. The CDR3 nucleotides read TGTGCCAGCAGTTTGACACGACGCCAAGAGACCCAGTACTTC. This codes for CASSLTRRQETQYF.

V usage is TRBV14 and J usage is TRBJ2-7; the match to TRBD1 covers 9 bases. With 0 bases clipped from V and 6 bases from J, the junction kept 21 bases outside the gene matches. There are 20 residues in the CDR3. Germline loops: CDR1 SGHDN, CDR2 FVKESK. The CDR3 protein is CASSQDDTWTGVGAAAEQYF. The CDR3 bases are TGTGCCAGCAGCCAAGATGATACTTGGACAGGGGTTGGGGCGGCGGCCGAGCAGTACTTC.